A single sample gave rise to the 13 T cell receptor beta chains below, sequenced in a study of T-cell memory formation after mild COVID-19. TCRdb reprocessed the 5' RACE reads via MiXCR and lists one record per CDR3 protein. In the table there are roughly 510,000 distinct CDR3 sequences, 17% of which are singletons. The sequenced material came from PBMCs or a T cell subset sorted from them (not recorded which). Receptors were obtained from an adult woman who had mild COVID-19 (a few samples of this study predate the infection). Cell type and time point are not known.

This chain uses TRBV3-1 with TRBJ2-3, with D perhaps TRBD2 (6 bases). Trimming took off 1 base at V and 1 base at J, with 15 bases between the two ends. CDR3 size: 17 residues. Germline CDR1 and CDR2: LGHDT and YNNKEL (reference sequence). The CDR3 bases are TGTGCCAGCAGCCAAGTCGGGACTCCTCTTGGCACAGATACGCAGTATTTT. Translated: CASSQVGTPLGTDTQYF.

CDR3 bases: TGCGCCAGCAGCATACAGGGACCTAACTATGGCTACACCTTC. Translation: CASSIQGPNYGYTF. V is TRBV5-1 and J is TRBJ1-2, with D maybe TRBD1 (6 bases). Per germline, CDR1 SGHRS and CDR2 YFSETQ. Trimming took off 4 bases at V and 0 bases at J, with 10 bases between the two ends. The CDR3 consists of 14 residues.

The gene calls are TRBV4-2 and TRBJ2-7; D perhaps matches TRBD1 (6 bases). The germline V gene has CDR1 LGHNA and CDR2 YNFKEQ. This CDR3 spans 14 amino acids. V lost 0 bases and J lost 3, with 9 bases in between. The CDR3 loop is CASSQDQTGYEQYF. The CDR3 DNA sequence: TGTGCCAGCAGCCAAGATCAGACAGGCTACGAGCAGTACTTC.

This clonotype was picked up a small number of times. This chain joins TRBV12-3 or TRBV12-4 and TRBJ2-1; D might be TRBD1 or TRBD2, each matching 5 bases. V lost 6 bases, J lost 13 bases, and 10 bases lay in between. The CDR3 runs 10 residues. The CDR3 loop reads CASRGDLQFF. In nucleotides, the CDR3 is TGTGCCAGCAGGGGGGACCTTCAGTTCTTC.

In its sample, this clonotype was seen a few times. The rearrangement uses TRBV27 and TRBJ2-7; TRBD1 matches at 9 bases. The V gene end was trimmed by 5 bases and the J gene end by 6 bases; junction bases not matched to a gene: 2. The CDR3 is made up of 12 amino acids. Germline V gene data show CDR1 as MNHEY and CDR2 as SMNVEV (reference sequence). In DNA, the CDR3 is TGTGCCAGCAGTGGACAGGGGCCCGAGCAGTACTTC. It is translated as CASSGQGPEQYF.

This clonotype was seen many times. V and J are TRBV10-3 and TRBJ2-7; TRBD2 aligns across 7 bases. Looked up from germline, CDR1 is ENHRY and CDR2 is SYGVKD. Trimming took 2 bases from V and 5 from J; bases not matched to a gene: 15. CDR3 length: 17 amino acids. The CDR3 DNA is TGTGCCATCAGTGAGCCTAGTACTAGCGTAACATGGCACGAGCAGTACTTC. Its translation: CAISEPSTSVTWHEQYF.

The chain uses TRBV3-1 and TRBJ1-1; TRBD1 is a possible D gene (6 bases). Trimming shortened V by 5 bases and J by 5 bases, and 12 bases separated the two germline ends. CDR1 and CDR2 (germline): LGHDT, YNNKEL (reference sequence). The CDR3 covers 13 residues. The CDR3 DNA reads as TGTGCCAGCAGCAAACAGGGTTGGACTGAAGCTTTCTTT. Translation gives CASSKQGWTEAFF.

This clonotype was seen a handful of times. This rearrangement joins TRBV24-1 to TRBJ2-1; 13 nucleotides line up with TRBD2. Germline lookup yields CDR1 KGHDR and CDR2 SFDVKD. This CDR3 is 17 amino acids long. The junction had 9 bases not matched to a gene; V was cut back by 2 bases and J by 9 bases. Here the CDR3 reads CATSDSGLAGPSGEQFF. CDR3 bases: TGTGCCACCAGTGATTCGGGACTAGCGGGACCAAGTGGTGAGCAGTTCTTC.

There are a few counts of this clonotype. The J gene is TRBJ2-7, the V gene TRBV20-1; 8 bases fit TRBD1. V was clipped by 1 base and J by 4 bases; unmatched bases: 15. This CDR3 comprises 17 residues. From germline, CDR1 is DFQATT and CDR2 SNEGSKA (reference sequence). The CDR3 is CSARGPTWTGLGYEQYF. CDR3 sequence (DNA): TGCAGTGCTAGAGGCCCCACTTGGACAGGGTTGGGGTACGAGCAGTACTTC.

This clonotype was found a few times. The chain uses TRBV6-6 and TRBJ2-1; 7 nucleotides align to TRBD2. Germline V lookup: CDR1 MNHNY, CDR2 SVGAGI (reference sequence). V was pared by 8 bases and J by 8 bases, with 6 bases of the junction left unmatched. The CDR3 consists of 12 residues. The CDR3 DNA reads as TGTGCCAGCCTTGGACTAGGGGATGAGCAGTTCTTC. This sequence encodes CASLGLGDEQFF.

This clonotype has at least ten counts. CDR3 in DNA: TGTGCCAGCAGCTTAGGGCTCTACACAGATACGCAGTATTTT. Translating it yields CASSLGLYTDTQYF. The chain is built from TRBV7-2 and TRBJ2-3, with D hard to call. There are 14 residues in the CDR3. Germline V gene sequence: CDR1 SGHTA, CDR2 FQGNSA. V lost 1 base and J lost 2, with 7 bases in between.

The rearrangement joins TRBV24-1 to TRBJ2-7; tentatively, D is TRBD1 (5 bases). The V end was cut by 4 bases, the J end by 8 bases, with 14 bases between. From germline, CDR1 is KGHDR and CDR2 SFDVKD. CDR3 length equals 13 residues. The CDR3 region is CATSDMRTSQQYF. The CDR3 DNA reads TGTGCCACCAGTGACATGAGGACAAGCCAGCAGTACTTC.

The chain recombines TRBV6-1 with TRBJ2-7; perhaps D is TRBD1 or TRBD2 (5 bases each). Germline V gene sequence: CDR1 MNHNS, CDR2 SASEGT. This CDR3 has 15 residues. The V gene lost 8 bases and the J gene lost 3 bases, with 20 bases spanning the gap. The CDR3 is CASLNDPGLGYEQYF. CDR3 coding DNA: TGTGCCAGCTTAAACGATCCGGGGCTAGGCTACGAGCAGTACTTC.